This T cell receptor (beta chain) was recorded in a study of T cell changes during pregnancy in multiple sclerosis. CDR1 is SGHNT and CDR2 is YYREEE in the germline V gene (reference sequence). This CDR3 has 15 amino acids. V shed 2 bases and J 4 bases; nucleotides not matched to a gene: 5. Repertoires were generated with immunoSEQ multiplex PCR, while TCRdb's copy carries only in-frame clones and drops some. The data contain tens of thousands of clones, more than 85% of them singletons. The V gene is TRBV5-4, the J gene TRBJ1-1; TRBD1 agrees at 10 bases. The sample here was peripheral blood, taken in the first trimester of pregnancy. The clonotype was recovered from a female donor with multiple sclerosis, enrolled in a pregnancy study. The CDR3 DNA follows: TGTGCCAGCAGCTTCGGGACAGGGGAGGGCACTGAAGCTTTCTTT. Translation gives CASSFGTGEGTEAFF.